This T cell receptor beta chain was observed in a study of T-cell reconstitution after alpha-beta-depleted transplantation in children. Looked up from germline, CDR1 is ENHRY and CDR2 is SYGVKD. Between the trimmed V and J ends, which lost 9 bases and 3 bases, there was a span of 14 bases. The CDR3 length is 13 residues. The authors prepared the TCRbeta library with unique molecular identifiers. TCRdb reprocessed the PCR reads with MiXCR, giving one entry per CDR3 protein. This table holds around 370,000 distinct CDR3 sequences, about a tenth found once. V usage is TRBV10-3 and J usage is TRBJ1-1, with D possibly matching TRBD1 (5 bases). The sequencing used PBMCs from the stem cell graft donor, collected from the stem cell graft. The clonotype comes from a human donor who donated a stem cell graft to a child with acute lymphoblastic leukemia. CDR3 in DNA: TGTGCCATGGGTGAACGGGACCACACTGAAGCTTTCTTT. Translating gives CAMGERDHTEAFF.